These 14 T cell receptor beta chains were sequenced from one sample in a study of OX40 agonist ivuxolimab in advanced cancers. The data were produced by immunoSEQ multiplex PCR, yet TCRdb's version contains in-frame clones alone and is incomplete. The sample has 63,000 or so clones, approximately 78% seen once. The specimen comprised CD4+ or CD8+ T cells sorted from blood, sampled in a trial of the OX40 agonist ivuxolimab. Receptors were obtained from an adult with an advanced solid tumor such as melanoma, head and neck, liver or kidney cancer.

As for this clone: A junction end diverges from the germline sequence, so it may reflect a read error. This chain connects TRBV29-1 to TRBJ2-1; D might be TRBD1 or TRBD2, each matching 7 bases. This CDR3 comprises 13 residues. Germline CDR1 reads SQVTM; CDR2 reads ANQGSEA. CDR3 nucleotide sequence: TGCAGCGTCGAAGACAGGGAGGGCGATGAGCAGTTCTTC. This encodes CSVEDREGDEQFF.

The CDR3 protein is CASSVQTGLNQPQHF. The CDR3 bases are TGTGCCAGCAGTGTACAGACAGGTCTCAATCAGCCCCAGCATTTT. This chain links TRBV6-1 with TRBJ1-5; D might be TRBD1 (6 bases). Between the trimmed V and J ends, which lost 4 bases and 3 bases, there was a span of 13 bases. Germline CDR1 is MNHNS and CDR2 is SASEGT. The length of the CDR3 is 15 residues.

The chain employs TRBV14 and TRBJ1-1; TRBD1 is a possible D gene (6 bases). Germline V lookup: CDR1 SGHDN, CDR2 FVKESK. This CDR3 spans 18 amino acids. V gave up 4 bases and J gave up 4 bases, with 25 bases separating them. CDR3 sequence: CASSPRLGQGNERTEAFF. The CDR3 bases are TGTGCCAGCAGCCCTCGATTAGGGCAGGGGAATGAGCGCACTGAAGCTTTCTTT.

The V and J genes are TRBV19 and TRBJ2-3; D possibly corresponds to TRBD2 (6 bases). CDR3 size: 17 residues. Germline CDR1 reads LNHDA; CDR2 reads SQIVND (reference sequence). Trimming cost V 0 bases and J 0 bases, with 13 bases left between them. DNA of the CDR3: TGTGCCAGTAGTATAGAGGAGGAGGGCCCCAGCACAGATACGCAGTATTTT. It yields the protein CASSIEEEGPSTDTQYF. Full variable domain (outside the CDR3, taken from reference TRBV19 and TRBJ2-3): DGGITQSPKYLFRKEGQNVTLSCEQNLNHDAMYWYRQDPGQGLRLIYYSQIVNDFQKGDIAEGYSVSREKKESFPLTVTSAQKNPTAFYLCASSIEEEGPSTDTQYFGPGTRLTVL.

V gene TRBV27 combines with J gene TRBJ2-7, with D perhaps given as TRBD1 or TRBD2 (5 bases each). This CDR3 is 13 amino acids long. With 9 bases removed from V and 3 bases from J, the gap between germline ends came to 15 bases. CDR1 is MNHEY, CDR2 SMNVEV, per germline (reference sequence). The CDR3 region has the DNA TGTGCCAGTAGCCGTGGGACCTTCTACGAGCAGTACTTC. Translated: CASSRGTFYEQYF.

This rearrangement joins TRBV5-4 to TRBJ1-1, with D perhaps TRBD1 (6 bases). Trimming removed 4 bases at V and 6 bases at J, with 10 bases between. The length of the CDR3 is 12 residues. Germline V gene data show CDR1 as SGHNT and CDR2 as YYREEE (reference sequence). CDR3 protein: CASSLRTAEAFF. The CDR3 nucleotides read TGTGCCAGCAGCCTCAGGACAGCTGAAGCTTTCTTT.

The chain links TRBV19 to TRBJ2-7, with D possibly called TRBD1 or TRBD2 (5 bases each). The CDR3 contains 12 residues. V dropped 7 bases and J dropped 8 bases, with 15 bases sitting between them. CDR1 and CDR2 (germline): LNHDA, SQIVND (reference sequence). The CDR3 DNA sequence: TGTGCCAGTAACCAGCCCCCGGGACAGCAGTACTTC. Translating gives CASNQPPGQQYF.

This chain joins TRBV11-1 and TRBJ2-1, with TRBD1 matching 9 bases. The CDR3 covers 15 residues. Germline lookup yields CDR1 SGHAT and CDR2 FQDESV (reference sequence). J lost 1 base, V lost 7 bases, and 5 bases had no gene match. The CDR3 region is CASILGTGSYNEQFF. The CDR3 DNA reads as TGTGCCAGCATCCTCGGGACAGGGTCCTACAATGAGCAGTTCTTC. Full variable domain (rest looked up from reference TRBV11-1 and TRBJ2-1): EAEVAQSPRYKITEKSQAVAFWCDPISGHATLYWYRQILGQGPELLVQFQDESVVDDSQLPKDRFSAERLKGVDSTLKIQPAELGDSAMYLCASILGTGSYNEQFFGPGTRLTVL.

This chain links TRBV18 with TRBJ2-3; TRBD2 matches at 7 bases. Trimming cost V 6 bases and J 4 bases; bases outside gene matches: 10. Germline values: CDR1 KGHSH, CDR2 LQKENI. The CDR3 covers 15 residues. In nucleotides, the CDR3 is TGTGCCAGCTCCGGGCGGGGGACGAACTCAGATACGCAGTATTTT. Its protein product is CASSGRGTNSDTQYF.

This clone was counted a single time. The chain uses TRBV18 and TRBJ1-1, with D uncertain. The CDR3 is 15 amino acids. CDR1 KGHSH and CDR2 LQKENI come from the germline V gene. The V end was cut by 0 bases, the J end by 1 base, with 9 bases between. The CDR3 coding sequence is TGTGCCAGCTCACCACCCCGAGCGACGAACACTGAAGCTTTCTTT. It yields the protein CASSPPRATNTEAFF. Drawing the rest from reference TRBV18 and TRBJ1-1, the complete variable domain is NAGVMQNPRHLVRRRGQEARLRCSPMKGHSHVYWYRQLPEEGLKFMVYLQKENIIDESGMPKERFSAEFPKEGPSILRIQQVVRGDSAAYFCASSPPRATNTEAFFGQGTRLTVV.

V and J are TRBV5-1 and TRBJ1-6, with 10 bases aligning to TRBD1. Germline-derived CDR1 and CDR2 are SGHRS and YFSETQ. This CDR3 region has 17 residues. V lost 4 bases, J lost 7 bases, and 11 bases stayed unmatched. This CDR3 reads CASSASVRDRGNSPLHF. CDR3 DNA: TGCGCCAGCAGCGCCTCTGTTCGGGACAGGGGCAATTCACCCCTCCACTTT. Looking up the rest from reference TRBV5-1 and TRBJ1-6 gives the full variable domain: KAGVTQTPRYLIKTRGQQVTLSCSPISGHRSVSWYQQTPGQGLQFLFEYFSETQRNKGNFPGRFSGRQFSNSRSEMNVSTLELGDSALYLCASSASVRDRGNSPLHFGNGTRLTVT.

The DNA for the CDR3 is TGTGCCAGCACCCCGGGTGCCGGGGAGCTGTTTTTT. Protein product: CASTPGAGELFF. The genes are TRBV14 and TRBJ2-2; D ambiguous. CDR1 and CDR2 (germline): SGHDN, FVKESK. This CDR3 spans 12 amino acids. V lost 7 bases and J lost 6, with 9 bases in between.

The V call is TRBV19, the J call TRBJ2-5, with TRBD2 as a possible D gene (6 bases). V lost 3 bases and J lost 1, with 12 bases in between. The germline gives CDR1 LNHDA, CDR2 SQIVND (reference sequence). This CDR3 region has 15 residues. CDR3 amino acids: CASSIGGALQETQYF. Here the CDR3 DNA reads TGTGCCAGTAGTATCGGCGGGGCCCTCCAAGAGACCCAGTACTTC.

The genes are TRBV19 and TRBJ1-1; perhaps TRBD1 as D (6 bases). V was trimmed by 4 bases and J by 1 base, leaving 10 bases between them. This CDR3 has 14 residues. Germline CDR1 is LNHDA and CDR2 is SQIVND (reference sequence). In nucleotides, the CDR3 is TGTGCCAGTAGTACGCAGGGGAGGAACACTGAAGCTTTCTTT. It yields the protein CASSTQGRNTEAFF.